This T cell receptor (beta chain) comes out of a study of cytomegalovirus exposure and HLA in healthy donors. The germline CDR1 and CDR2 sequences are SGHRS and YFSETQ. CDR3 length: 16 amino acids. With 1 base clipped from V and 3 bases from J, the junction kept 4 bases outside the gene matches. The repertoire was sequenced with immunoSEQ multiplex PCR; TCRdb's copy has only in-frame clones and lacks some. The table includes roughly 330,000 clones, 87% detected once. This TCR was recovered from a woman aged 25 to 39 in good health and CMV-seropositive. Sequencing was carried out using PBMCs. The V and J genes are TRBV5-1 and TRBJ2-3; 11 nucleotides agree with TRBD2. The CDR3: CASSLTSGGQTDTQYF. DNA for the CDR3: TGCGCCAGCAGCTTGACTAGCGGGGGTCAAACAGATACGCAGTATTTT.